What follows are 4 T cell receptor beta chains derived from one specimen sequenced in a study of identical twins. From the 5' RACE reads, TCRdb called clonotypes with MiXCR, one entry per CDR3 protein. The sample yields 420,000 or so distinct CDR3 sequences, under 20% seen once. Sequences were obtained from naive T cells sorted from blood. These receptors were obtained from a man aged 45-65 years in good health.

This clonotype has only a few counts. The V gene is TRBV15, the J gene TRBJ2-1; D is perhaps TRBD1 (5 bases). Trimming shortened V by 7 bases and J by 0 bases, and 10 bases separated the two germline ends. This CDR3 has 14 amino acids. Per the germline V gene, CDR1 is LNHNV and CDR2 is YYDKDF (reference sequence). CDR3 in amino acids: CATKNRSSYNEQFF. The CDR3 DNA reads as TGTGCCACCAAAAACAGGAGCTCCTACAATGAGCAGTTCTTC.

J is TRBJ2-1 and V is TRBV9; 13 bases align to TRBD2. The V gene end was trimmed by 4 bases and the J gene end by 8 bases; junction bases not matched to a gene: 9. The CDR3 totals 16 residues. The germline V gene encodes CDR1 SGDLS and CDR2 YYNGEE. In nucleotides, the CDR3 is TGTGCCAGCAGCCCCCTCACCGGGACTAGCGGGGATGAGCAGTTCTTC. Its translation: CASSPLTGTSGDEQFF.

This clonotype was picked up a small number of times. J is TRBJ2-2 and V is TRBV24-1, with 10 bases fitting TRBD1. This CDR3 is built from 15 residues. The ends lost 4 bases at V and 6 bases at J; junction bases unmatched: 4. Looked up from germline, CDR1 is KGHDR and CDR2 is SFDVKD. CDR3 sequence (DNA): TGTGCCACCAGTGACCCCGGGACAGGGGCCGGGGAGCTGTTTTTT. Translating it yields CATSDPGTGAGELFF.

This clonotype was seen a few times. CDR3 coding DNA: TGCAGTGGGGGGGATAGCTACGAGCAGTACTTC. This sequence encodes CSGGDSYEQYF. This chain joins TRBV20-1 and TRBJ2-7, with D possibly TRBD2 on 6 matching bases. The CDR3 is 11 residues long. Germline V gives CDR1 DFQATT, CDR2 SNEGSKA (reference sequence). The germline V and J ends were trimmed by 7 bases and 3 bases, with 10 bases remaining between them.